Following are 21 T cell receptor beta chains from one sample sequenced in a study of T cells in localized non-small cell lung cancer. Here immunoSEQ multiplex PCR was the method, and the copy in TCRdb shows in-frame clones only, minus some. The sample has 2,700 or so clones, around a quarter seen once. The sequences come from lung tumor tissue, collected before any cancer treatment. These receptors were obtained from a male donor aged 60 or over with stage I lung adenocarcinoma.

By proportion, this clone is medium-sized. This chain joins TRBV11-3 and TRBJ2-5; 7 bases agree with TRBD2. Losses at the gene ends were 3 bases for V and 2 bases for J; bases not matched to a gene: 9. The CDR3 is 16 amino acids. Germline lookup yields CDR1 SGHNT and CDR2 YENEEA. The CDR3 sequence is CASSLGSGAGQETQYF. The CDR3 coding sequence is TGTGCCAGCAGCTTGGGGAGCGGGGCGGGTCAAGAGACCCAGTACTTC.

This sequence joins TRBV18 and TRBJ1-6; a weak D match, TRBD1 (5 bases). Germline assignment: CDR1 KGHSH and CDR2 LQKENI. This CDR3 region has 15 residues. Trimming removed 0 bases at V and 9 bases at J, with 12 bases between. The CDR3 region has the DNA TGTGCCAGCTCACCACCGGGAGGGGTGGGTTCACCCCTCCACTTT. Translation: CASSPPGGVGSPLHF.

This chain joins TRBV11-3 and TRBJ2-5; D possibly uses TRBD1 or TRBD2 (5 bases each). Deletions cut 2 bases from V and 5 bases from J, with 12 bases between. This CDR3 has 14 amino acids. The V gene's germline CDR1 is SGHNT and CDR2 YENEEA. In DNA form, the CDR3 reads TGTGCCAGCAGCTTACAGGGCGGGCGGGAGACCCAGTACTTC. Translating it yields CASSLQGGRETQYF.

This CDR3 reads CASRGLKSNYGYTF. The CDR3, as DNA: TGTGCCAGCCGGGGACTCAAGAGTAACTATGGCTACACCTTC. The V call is TRBV6-8, the J call TRBJ1-2, with D maybe TRBD1 (5 bases). Germline CDR1 MNHGY, CDR2 SAAAGT. The germline V and J ends were trimmed by 8 bases and 1 base, with 14 bases remaining between them. This CDR3 has 14 residues.

The gene calls are TRBV19 and TRBJ1-5; D is possibly TRBD1 (5 bases). With 6 bases removed from V and 0 bases from J, the gap between germline ends came to 15 bases. Germline assignment: CDR1 LNHDA and CDR2 SQIVND (reference sequence). CDR3 length: 16 residues. CDR3 region: CASRVGRGDSNQPQHF. DNA for the CDR3: TGTGCCAGTAGAGTGGGAAGGGGCGATAGCAATCAGCCCCAGCATTTT.

The genes are TRBV6-8 and TRBJ2-5, with 10 bases identical to TRBD1. The germline V gene has CDR1 MNHGY and CDR2 SAAAGT. This CDR3 is built from 13 residues. V shed 6 bases, J shed 5 bases, and the junction held 3 bases outside the gene matches. In DNA, the CDR3 is TGTGCCAGCAGAGACAGGGGGCGGGAGACCCAGTACTTC. Translated, it gives CASRDRGRETQYF.

The chain combines TRBV23-1 with TRBJ2-3; TRBD2 matches 7 bases. TRBV23-1 is recorded as an ORF, its role being uncertain. The CDR3 sequence is 13 residues long. The J segment lost 8 bases and the V segment lost 4 bases, leaving 6 bases of the junction unmatched. The chain's CDR3 is CASSPPAGATQYF. For the CDR3, the DNA is TGCGCCAGCAGTCCCCCTGCGGGAGCTACGCAGTATTTT.

This CDR3 is CASSVDGQRREKLFF. The CDR3 DNA sequence: TGTGCCAGCAGCGTAGACGGCCAGAGGAGGGAAAAACTGTTTTTT. This chain links TRBV9 with TRBJ1-4; unclear D gene. The V end was cut by 0 bases, the J end by 8 bases, with 14 bases between. The germline gives CDR1 SGDLS, CDR2 YYNGEE. This CDR3 region has 15 residues.

Relative to its sample, this clone is medium-sized. This chain's CDR3 is CASSPGYQSTDTQYF. The CDR3 coding sequence is TGTGCCAGCAGCCCAGGCTACCAATCCACAGATACGCAGTATTTT. The chain employs TRBV11-3 and TRBJ2-3; D unclear. Germline loops: CDR1 SGHNT, CDR2 YENEEA. CDR3 length equals 15 residues. The ends were cut back, 5 bases at V and 2 bases at J, with 14 bases in the middle. Together with reference TRBV11-3 and TRBJ2-3, the CDR3 gives the full variable domain: EAGVVQSPRYKIIEKKQPVAFWCNPISGHNTLYWYLQNLGQGPELLIRYENEEAVDDSQLPKDRFSAERLKGVDSTLKIQPAELGDSAVYLCASSPGYQSTDTQYFGPGTRLTVL.

The V call is TRBV18, the J call TRBJ1-5; TRBD1 might be the D (5 bases). The CDR3 consists of 15 residues. V shed 3 bases and J shed 5 bases, with 14 bases lying between them. The V gene's germline CDR1 is KGHSH and CDR2 LQKENI. The CDR3 bases are TGTGCCAGCTCACCGTGGGGCGAGGGTGATCAGCCCCAGCATTTT. Amino acid sequence: CASSPWGEGDQPQHF.

By sample share, this clone is medium-sized. The chain uses TRBV6-8 and TRBJ2-2; D could derive from TRBD1 or TRBD2 (5 bases each). The germline CDR1 and CDR2 sequences are MNHGY and SAAAGT. Trimming took 0 bases from V and 6 from J, leaving 17 bases between them. CDR3 length: 17 residues. CDR3 sequence (DNA): TGTGCCAGCAGTTACTCGATGGGGGTGATAGAGGCCGGGGAGCTGTTTTTT. The encoded protein is CASSYSMGVIEAGELFF.

This rearrangement joins TRBV19 to TRBJ1-5, with D hard to call. Trimming removed 7 bases at V and 0 bases at J, with 13 bases between. The CDR3 has 15 residues. CDR1 LNHDA and CDR2 SQIVND come from the germline V gene (reference sequence). The CDR3 sequence is CASNFGANSNQPQHF. As DNA, the CDR3 is TGTGCCAGTAACTTCGGCGCAAATAGCAATCAGCCCCAGCATTTT.

This clone was counted only a few times. The chain employs TRBV6-8 and TRBJ2-1; D remains ambiguous. Per the germline V gene, CDR1 is MNHGY and CDR2 is SAAAGT. V shed 7 bases and J shed 7 bases, with 11 bases lying between them. The CDR3 contains 12 residues. The CDR3 here is CASMEQDNEQFF. The CDR3 nucleotides are TGTGCCAGCATGGAGCAGGATAATGAGCAGTTCTTC.

The V gene is TRBV23-1, the J gene TRBJ2-6, with D perhaps assigned TRBD1 or TRBD2 (5 bases each). Being an ORF, TRBV23-1 has a function that is uncertain. This CDR3 has 19 residues. Trimming removed 4 bases from V and 0 bases from J, with 19 bases in between. The CDR3 protein is CASSRQRGTNPSGANVLTF. The CDR3 DNA reads as TGCGCCAGCAGTCGGCAACGAGGGACCAACCCCTCTGGGGCCAACGTCCTGACTTTC.

The CDR3 sequence is CASSPPARGPQHF. The CDR3 region has the DNA TGTGCCAGCTCACCCCCAGCCCGTGGGCCCCAGCATTTT. V is TRBV18 and J is TRBJ1-5, with D hard to call. CDR3 size: 13 residues. V was cut by 3 bases and J by 9 bases, with 12 bases left in between. Germline V CDR1 and CDR2: KGHSH, LQKENI.

This clone was found a few times. The V and J genes are TRBV11-3 and TRBJ2-2, with TRBD2 matching 10 bases. Looked up from germline, CDR1 is SGHNT and CDR2 is YENEEA. V was pared by 7 bases and J by 4 bases, with 9 bases of the junction left unmatched. The CDR3 consists of 16 residues. CDR3 amino acids: CASNPGLAVTTGELFF. CDR3 sequence (DNA): TGTGCCAGCAATCCCGGACTAGCGGTCACCACCGGGGAGCTGTTTTTT.

Only a few counts were recorded for this clone. The rearrangement joins TRBV6-8 to TRBJ2-5; D might be TRBD1 (5 bases). The ends were cut back, 6 bases at V and 0 bases at J, with 14 bases in the middle. The CDR3 extends over 15 amino acids. Per the germline V gene, CDR1 is MNHGY and CDR2 is SAAAGT. CDR3: CASRALDTYQETQYF. Written as DNA, the CDR3 is TGTGCCAGCAGAGCCCTGGACACGTACCAAGAGACCCAGTACTTC.

This chain uses TRBV6-8 with TRBJ1-1, with D perhaps TRBD1 (6 bases). The V end was cut by 4 bases, the J end by 7 bases, with 13 bases between. This CDR3 has 13 residues. Germline loops: CDR1 MNHGY, CDR2 SAAAGT. The CDR3 sequence is CASSSRQALEAFF. CDR3 bases: TGTGCCAGCAGTTCAAGACAGGCCCTTGAAGCTTTCTTT.

The J gene is TRBJ2-1, the V gene TRBV11-3; either TRBD1 or TRBD2 may fit D (6 bases each). Per germline, CDR1 SGHNT and CDR2 YENEEA. This CDR3 region has 15 residues. V lost 4 bases and J 8 bases, leaving 18 bases between the germline ends. The CDR3, as DNA: TGTGCCAGCAGCTCAAGGGGGGCGGGTAAAGATGAGCAGTTCTTC. Amino acids: CASSSRGAGKDEQFF.

The chain uses TRBV5-1 and TRBJ1-4, with 7 bases identical to TRBD1. CDR3 length: 18 residues. After removal of 5 bases from V and 4 bases from J, the junction contained 17 bases not matched to a gene. CDR1 and CDR2 from the germline V gene are SGHRS and YFSETQ. The CDR3 region has the DNA TGCGCCAGCAGACGCCAGGGGGGCCCAGGGGGACTTAATGAAAAACTGTTTTTT. Its protein is CASRRQGGPGGLNEKLFF.

Within the sample, this clone is medium-sized. V and J are TRBV4-1 and TRBJ2-1; 9 positions match TRBD2. The CDR3 length is 15 residues. V gave up 3 bases and J gave up 4 bases; unmatched junction bases: 4. Germline-derived CDR1 and CDR2 are MGHRA and YSYEKL. CDR3 sequence (DNA): TGCGCCAGCAGCCAGGGGACTAGCCTATACAATGAGCAGTTCTTC. It is translated as CASSQGTSLYNEQFF.